This entry lists 20 T cell receptor beta chains sequenced from one sample in a study of STAT5B mutations in CD4+ large granular lymphocyte leukemia. TCRdb keeps only in-frame clones here, not all; method: immunoSEQ multiplex PCR. The sample holds 7,500 to 10,000 clones, roughly 83% seen once. Sequenced material: PBMCs. These receptors all stem from a man between 60 and 70 years old with CD4+ T-cell large granular lymphocyte leukemia.

This clone has only one observation. The rearrangement joins TRBV7-9 to TRBJ1-2, with a possible D match to TRBD1 (5 bases). The V gene lost 5 bases and the J gene lost 10 bases, with 17 bases spanning the gap. CDR3 length: 13 amino acids. The germline CDR1 and CDR2 sequences are SEHNR and FQNEAQ (reference sequence). The CDR3 nucleotides are TGTGCCAGCAGCCCAAGTTCCCTCAGGGCCTACACCTTC. Encoded protein: CASSPSSLRAYTF.

The chain recombines TRBV27 with TRBJ2-7; the D is unclear. CDR3 length: 14 residues. V was trimmed by 4 bases and J by 3 bases, leaving 13 bases between them. Germline CDR1 and CDR2: MNHEY and SMNVEV (reference sequence). The CDR3 protein is CASSSPSDLYEQYF. The DNA for the CDR3 is TGTGCCAGCAGTTCTCCATCGGACCTCTACGAGCAGTACTTC.

The gene calls are TRBV19 and TRBJ1-1; D gene uncertain. CDR3 size: 13 residues. The germline V gene has CDR1 LNHDA and CDR2 SQIVND (reference sequence). V was trimmed by 1 base and J by 2 bases, leaving 5 bases between them. The CDR3, as DNA: TGTGCCAGTAGTATAGGAAGAAACACTGAAGCTTTCTTT. Its protein product is CASSIGRNTEAFF.

The chain combines TRBV9 with TRBJ2-7; D may correspond to TRBD1 or TRBD2 (5 bases each). V lost 0 bases and J lost 2, with 15 bases in between. The CDR3 contains 16 residues. The V gene's germline CDR1 is SGDLS and CDR2 YYNGEE. The CDR3 bases are TGTGCCAGCAGCGTAGGGTCCGGGACCACCACCTACGAGCAGTACTTC. Translating gives CASSVGSGTTTYEQYF.

The chain is built from TRBV5-5 and TRBJ1-1; TRBD1 might be the D (6 bases). The CDR3 runs to 14 residues. Germline-derived CDR1 and CDR2 are SGHKS and YYEKEE (reference sequence). Trimming took off 4 bases at V and 6 bases at J, with 16 bases between the two ends. The CDR3 DNA reads as TGTGCCAGCAGCCGGAGCGCACAGGGCCCTGAAGCTTTCTTT. Its protein is CASSRSAQGPEAFF.

This clone was seen once. J is TRBJ2-2 and V is TRBV11-3, with 7 bases identical to TRBD1. The CDR3 is made up of 17 amino acids. The trim removed 1 base at V and 3 bases at J, leaving 8 bases unmatched. Germline V gene sequence: CDR1 SGHNT, CDR2 YENEEA. The CDR3 bases are TGTGCCAGCAGCTTAGGGGACAGAGAAAAGTACACCGGGGAGCTGTTTTTT. It encodes CASSLGDREKYTGELFF.

This rearrangement joins TRBV28 to TRBJ2-7; 7 positions match TRBD2. J was trimmed by 1 base and V by 6 bases; bases with no gene match: 12. This CDR3 has 16 residues. Germline V gives CDR1 MDHEN, CDR2 SYDVKM. The CDR3 nucleotides read TGTGCCAGCAGGGGGGGGTATTGGGGGGTTTCCTACGAGCAGTACTTC. It encodes CASRGGYWGVSYEQYF.

The sample holds one count of this clone. The conserved phenylalanine or tryptophan normally closing the CDR3 is absent here, so this likely arose from a read error. The DNA is omitted, as the CDR3 cannot be located on it reliably, and the CDR3 follows TCRdb's listing. The chain recombines TRBV19 with TRBJ2-7; the table's D call, TRBD1, was not checked against the DNA. The CDR3 has 9 residues if both end residues are counted. The germline gives CDR1 LNHDA, CDR2 SQIVND (reference sequence). The CDR3 region is CASSPGPGP.

The V and J genes are TRBV9 and TRBJ1-2; possibly TRBD1 for D (6 bases). The germline V and J ends were trimmed by 0 bases and 4 bases, with 22 bases remaining between them. From germline, CDR1 is SGDLS and CDR2 YYNGEE. The CDR3 covers 18 residues. CDR3 coding DNA: TGTGCCAGCAGCGTAGCTGGGTATCCGGGGGCACGGAGCTATGGCTACACCTTC. It is translated as CASSVAGYPGARSYGYTF. The complete variable domain, with remaining parts taken from reference TRBV9 and TRBJ1-2, reads DSGVTQTPKHLITATGQRVTLRCSPRSGDLSVYWYQQSLDQGLQFLIQYYNGEERAKGNILERFSAQQFPDLHSELNLSSLELGDSALYFCASSVAGYPGARSYGYTFGSGTRLTVV.

This clone has only a few counts. This chain links TRBV7-2 with TRBJ1-5, with D hard to call. Per germline, CDR1 SGHTA and CDR2 FQGNSA. The CDR3 sequence is 14 residues long. V was trimmed by 0 bases and J by 7 bases, leaving 10 bases between them. In nucleotides, the CDR3 is TGTGCCAGCAGCTTAGCGGGGTCTGGACAGCCCCAGCATTTT. Translation: CASSLAGSGQPQHF.

Only one count was recorded for this clone. The CDR3 DNA sequence: TGTGCCAGTAAAGGAATCCAGGGTACCAATCAGCCCCAGCATTTT. Its protein product is CASKGIQGTNQPQHF. This sequence joins TRBV19 and TRBJ1-5, with D possibly matching TRBD1 (5 bases). In germline, CDR1 is LNHDA, CDR2 SQIVND (reference sequence). The CDR3 sequence is 15 residues long. Trimming cost V 7 bases and J 3 bases, with 16 bases left between them.

The CDR3 nucleotides read TGTGCCAGCAGCTTATCCGGGACTAGCGGGAGAGGGGAGCAGTTCTTC. Protein: CASSLSGTSGRGEQFF. The V gene is TRBV7-3, the J gene TRBJ2-1; TRBD2 matches at 14 bases. The CDR3 loop spans 16 amino acids. The J segment lost 10 bases and the V segment lost 2 bases, leaving 7 bases of the junction unmatched. Germline V gene sequence: CDR1 SGHTA, CDR2 FQGTGA. Looking up the rest from reference TRBV7-3 and TRBJ2-1 gives the full variable domain: GAGVSQTPSNKVTEKGKYVELRCDPISGHTALYWYRQSLGQGPEFLIYFQGTGAADDSGLPNDRFFAVRPEGSVSTLKIQRTERGDSAVYLCASSLSGTSGRGEQFFGPGTRLTVL.

This clone was found once. This chain joins TRBV6-1 and TRBJ2-7; 11 nucleotides line up with TRBD1. The germline V gene encodes CDR1 MNHNS and CDR2 SASEGT. The CDR3 has 13 amino acids. J lost 6 bases, V lost 7 bases, and 5 bases had no gene match. Written as DNA, the CDR3 is TGTGCCAGCACCAGGACAGGGGGCGGCGAGCAGTACTTC. It is translated as CASTRTGGGEQYF.

This clone came up once. The rearrangement joins TRBV30 to TRBJ2-7, with D hard to call. The ends were cut back, 0 bases at V and 6 bases at J, with 9 bases in the middle. Germline V lookup: CDR1 GTSNPN, CDR2 SVGIG (reference sequence). The CDR3 spans 12 residues. CDR3: CAWSVQYSEQYF. For the CDR3, the DNA is TGTGCCTGGAGTGTACAATATTCCGAGCAGTACTTC.

This clone has only a few counts. The rearrangement joins TRBV6-1 to TRBJ2-1, with D maybe TRBD2 (5 bases). Trimming cost V 5 bases and J 0 bases, with 11 bases left between them. The CDR3 sequence is 15 residues long. The germline CDR1 and CDR2 sequences are MNHNS and SASEGT. The DNA of the CDR3 is TGTGCCAGCAGTCCTGGAGGCGGCTCCTACAATGAGCAGTTCTTC. Its protein is CASSPGGGSYNEQFF.

Only a few counts were recorded for this clone. CDR3 amino acids: CASRTGTGMNTEAFF. In DNA form, the CDR3 reads TGTGCCAGTAGGACCGGGACAGGGATGAACACTGAAGCTTTCTTT. The chain has TRBV19 and TRBJ1-1, with TRBD1 identical over 9 bases. Germline V lookup: CDR1 LNHDA, CDR2 SQIVND (reference sequence). This CDR3 region has 15 residues. V lost 6 bases and J lost 0; bases outside the gene matches: 5.

V usage is TRBV2 and J usage is TRBJ2-7; no clear D. This CDR3 is built from 16 residues. V lost 7 bases, J lost 0 bases, and 19 bases lay in between. CDR1 and CDR2 from the germline V gene are SNHLY and FYNNEI. As DNA, the CDR3 is TGTGCCAGCATTGCGGCCCATCGGACCAGCTCCTACGAGCAGTACTTC. Protein sequence: CASIAAHRTSSYEQYF.

The genes are TRBV30 and TRBJ2-6; weak D call: TRBD2 (6 bases). The CDR3 spans 17 residues. From germline, CDR1 is GTSNPN and CDR2 SVGIG (reference sequence). The germline V and J ends were trimmed by 1 base and 0 bases, with 13 bases remaining between them. The CDR3 region has the DNA TGTGCCTGGAGTGCTGGGGACTCGTCCTCTGGGGCCAACGTCCTGACTTTC. This gives the protein CAWSAGDSSSGANVLTF.

This chain connects TRBV5-1 to TRBJ1-2; 7 nucleotides align to TRBD1. The CDR3 runs to 13 residues. Germline V gives CDR1 SGHRS, CDR2 YFSETQ. V lost 4 bases to trimming and J lost 8 bases; unmatched junction nucleotides: 8. Here the CDR3 DNA reads TGCGCCAGCAGCAATTCAAGGGGGCGAGGCTACACCTTC. Translation: CASSNSRGRGYTF.

Only one count was recorded for this clone. This chain links TRBV6-5 with TRBJ1-2, with D possibly being TRBD1 (6 bases). Germline V gives CDR1 MNHEY, CDR2 SVGAGI. V was trimmed by 0 bases and J by 5 bases, leaving 13 bases between them. The CDR3 has 15 amino acids. CDR3 protein: CASSYSRGLRYGYTF. Written as DNA, the CDR3 is TGTGCCAGCAGTTACTCCAGGGGCCTTCGGTATGGCTACACCTTC.